This T cell receptor (beta chain) was sequenced for a study of blood T cell repertoires in COVID-19. For the study at large: The origin of the acute and convalescent COVID-19 samples was the United States, Italy and Spain. T cells, B-cell-depleted T cells, or PBMCs supplied cDNA or gDNA.

Original methodology: Nucleated cell counts were estimated from reference gene primer amplification. Here immunoSEQ multiplex PCR was the method, and the copy in TCRdb shows in-frame clones only, minus some. V and J calls and clone size come straight from that table; D and trimming were deduced from the DNA. The sample has 84,000 or so clones; around 82% are singletons. V lost 3 bases to trimming and J lost 7 bases; unmatched junction nucleotides: 13. Looked up from germline, CDR1 is MNHEY and CDR2 is SMNVEV (reference sequence). This CDR3 comprises 18 residues. The sequence derives from a man of 80 years or more with active or convalescent COVID-19. The sequencing sample was made of peripheral blood. V usage is TRBV27 and J usage is TRBJ1-6, with TRBD1 identical over 9 bases. The CDR3 DNA follows: TGTGCCAGCAGTTTGGGGACAGGGTGGAACCTCGGGAATTCACCCCTCCACTTT. Protein sequence: CASSLGTGWNLGNSPLHF.